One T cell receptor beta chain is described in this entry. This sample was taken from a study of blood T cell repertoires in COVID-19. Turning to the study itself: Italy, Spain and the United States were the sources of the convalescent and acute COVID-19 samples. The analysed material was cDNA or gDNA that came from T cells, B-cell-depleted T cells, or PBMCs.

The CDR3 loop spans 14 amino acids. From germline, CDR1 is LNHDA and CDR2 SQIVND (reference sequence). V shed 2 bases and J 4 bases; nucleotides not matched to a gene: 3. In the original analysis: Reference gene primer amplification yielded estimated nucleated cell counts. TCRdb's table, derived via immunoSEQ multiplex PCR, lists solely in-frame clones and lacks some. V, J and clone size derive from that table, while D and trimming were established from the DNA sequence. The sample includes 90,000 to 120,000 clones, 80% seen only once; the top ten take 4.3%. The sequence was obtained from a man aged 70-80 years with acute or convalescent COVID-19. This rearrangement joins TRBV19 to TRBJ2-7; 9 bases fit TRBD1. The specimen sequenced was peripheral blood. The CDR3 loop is CASSISGTGYEQYF. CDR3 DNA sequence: TGTGCCAGTAGTATATCCGGGACAGGGTACGAGCAGTACTTC.